This T cell receptor (beta chain) is drawn from a study of response to subunit inactivated influenza vaccine. This clonotype was detected ten times or more. Its matching antigen is unknown. TCRdb ran MiXCR on the RT-PCR reads and lists one entry per CDR3 protein. The sample lists under 500,000 distinct CDR3 sequences, 9.5% to 12% occurring once. Trimming removed 4 bases from V and 2 bases from J, with 9 bases in between. This CDR3 has 13 residues. Germline V lookup: CDR1 SGHRS, CDR2 YFSETQ. Study-level points and caveats: Only a handful of new T cells, the authors suggested, are recruited with each seasonal influenza vaccination.

Sequencing was performed on PBMCs from blood, taken 40 to 50 days after vaccination. The TCR was taken from a man aged 50 or older who received an inactivated influenza vaccine. The chain carries TRBV5-1 and TRBJ1-1; D gene ambiguous. CDR3 DNA sequence: TGCGCCAGCAGCCACGACCTTAACACTGAAGCTTTCTTT. Its translation: CASSHDLNTEAFF.